This entry lists 29 T cell receptor beta chains sequenced from one sample in a study of graft-versus-host responses after intestinal transplantation. The table came from immunoSEQ multiplex PCR; TCRdb's copy has only in-frame clones and leaves some out. Of about 86,000 clones in the sample, about 87% were seen once. Their recognized antigens are unknown. Sequencing was performed on unstimulated CD4+ T cells sorted from spleen or lymph node cells, taken before transplant. The receptors stem from a human donor who was the organ donor for an intestinal transplant.

The V gene is TRBV5-1, the J gene TRBJ2-7; 7 positions match TRBD2. The CDR3 is made up of 14 amino acids. The V segment lost 4 bases and the J segment 3 bases; nucleotides outside the gene matches: 7. The V gene's germline CDR1 is SGHRS and CDR2 YFSETQ. CDR3 in DNA: TGCGCCAGCAGCACTTCTAGCGGAGTCTACGAGCAGTACTTC. This sequence encodes CASSTSSGVYEQYF.

This clone appeared once. The J gene is TRBJ2-5, the V gene TRBV5-1, with D perhaps matching TRBD2 (5 bases). Trimming shortened V by 1 base and J by 4 bases, and 11 bases separated the two germline ends. This CDR3 spans 14 amino acids. CDR1 is SGHRS, CDR2 YFSETQ, per germline. CDR3 sequence (DNA): TGCGCCAGCAGCTTGATAGGAGGTGCAGAGACCCAGTACTTC. This encodes CASSLIGGAETQYF.

The chain joins TRBV6-4 to TRBJ1-4, with D unresolved. The CDR3 sequence is 15 residues long. Germline CDR1 reads MRHNA; CDR2 reads SNTAGT. Trimming removed 4 bases from V and 8 bases from J, with 17 bases in between. As DNA, the CDR3 is TGTGCCAGCAGTGCCACGGGGTCCCAAGGAGAAAAACTGTTTTTT. It specifies CASSATGSQGEKLFF.

The chain uses TRBV11-3 and TRBJ2-1; TRBD2 matches at 7 bases. The CDR3 sequence is 14 residues long. Germline V lookup: CDR1 SGHNT, CDR2 YENEEA. The V and J ends lost 3 bases and 7 bases, in that order; junction bases with no gene match: 6. The CDR3 DNA follows: TGTGCCAGCAGCTTGGGGGGGACGTCAAATGAGCAGTTCTTC. This sequence encodes CASSLGGTSNEQFF.

The CDR3 loop reads CASSLWPPYGYTF. The CDR3 DNA reads as TGTGCCAGCAGCTTGTGGCCCCCCTATGGCTACACCTTC. This chain uses TRBV5-6 with TRBJ1-2; unclear D gene. CDR3 size: 13 residues. V lost 1 base and J lost 4, with 8 bases in between. Germline V lookup: CDR1 SGHDT, CDR2 YYEEEE.

The V call is TRBV18, the J call TRBJ1-4, with D perhaps TRBD1 (5 bases). Germline V gene data show CDR1 as KGHSH and CDR2 as LQKENI. The V end lost 1 base, the J end lost 8 bases, and 14 bases lay between the germline ends. CDR3 length equals 15 residues. CDR3 amino acids: CASSPHPGGQEKLFF. DNA of the CDR3: TGTGCCAGCTCACCACACCCCGGGGGTCAGGAAAAACTGTTTTTT.

The rearrangement links TRBV9 to TRBJ2-7; 11 bases fit TRBD2. CDR3 length: 16 amino acids. V shed 3 bases, J shed 1 base, and the junction held 6 bases outside the gene matches. CDR1 and CDR2 from the germline V gene are SGDLS and YYNGEE. CDR3 DNA: TGTGCCAGCAGCGCCGGGGGGACTAGCGGTTCCTACGAGCAGTACTTC. This gives the protein CASSAGGTSGSYEQYF.

CDR3 in DNA: TGTGCCAGCAACGTCGGGGTGAATGAGCAGTTCTTC. This translates into CASNVGVNEQFF. The rearrangement links TRBV28 to TRBJ2-1, with D maybe TRBD2 (5 bases). There are 12 residues in the CDR3. Trimming took 7 bases from V and 7 from J, leaving 11 bases between them. Per the germline V gene, CDR1 is MDHEN and CDR2 is SYDVKM.

The chain has TRBV7-2 and TRBJ1-2; D is unresolved. Germline V gives CDR1 SGHTA, CDR2 FQGNSA. The V and J ends lost 3 bases and 3 bases respectively, with 11 bases between them. The CDR3 consists of 14 residues. The DNA for the CDR3 is TGTGCCAGCAGCTTGGAGGGCGCCGACTATGGCTACACCTTC. Amino acid sequence: CASSLEGADYGYTF.

The chain has TRBV5-1 and TRBJ2-7; D is perhaps TRBD2 (5 bases). V was clipped by 3 bases and J by 3 bases, with 13 bases between them. Germline CDR1 reads SGHRS; CDR2 reads YFSETQ. This CDR3 has 14 residues. CDR3 nucleotides: TGCGCCAGCAGCTACGGGGATTTGGGCTACGAGCAGTACTTC. Protein product: CASSYGDLGYEQYF.

The V call is TRBV7-2, the J call TRBJ2-7; D perhaps matches TRBD2 (7 bases). Trimming removed 0 bases from V and 2 bases from J, with 11 bases in between. CDR1 and CDR2 (germline): SGHTA, FQGNSA. The CDR3 spans 15 residues. The CDR3: CASSLARGGTYEQYF. The CDR3 DNA is TGTGCCAGCAGCTTAGCACGCGGGGGCACCTACGAGCAGTACTTC.

This sequence joins TRBV25-1 and TRBJ1-1; D not certain. The V end lost 3 bases, the J end lost 3 bases, and 5 bases lay between the germline ends. The germline V gene has CDR1 MGHDK and CDR2 SYGVNS. The CDR3 is 12 residues long. The CDR3 bases are TGTGCCAGCAGTGAGCGGGACACTGAAGCTTTCTTT. Residues: CASSERDTEAFF.

The chain links TRBV20-1 to TRBJ2-1; TRBD1 agrees at 7 bases. Germline CDR1 reads DFQATT; CDR2 reads SNEGSKA (reference sequence). CDR3 length: 11 residues. The trim removed 3 bases at V and 10 bases at J, leaving 3 bases unmatched. This CDR3 reads CSASRQGEQFF. Written as DNA, the CDR3 is TGCAGTGCTAGCAGACAGGGAGAGCAGTTCTTC.

The rearrangement uses TRBV5-1 and TRBJ2-2; TRBD2 matches 10 bases. CDR1 is SGHRS, CDR2 YFSETQ, per germline. CDR3 size: 16 residues. The ends lost 3 bases at V and 2 bases at J; junction bases unmatched: 4. CDR3 bases: TGCGCCAGCAGCTCAAGGACTAGCGGTAACACCGGGGAGCTGTTTTTT. Translation: CASSSRTSGNTGELFF.

This chain uses TRBV5-1 with TRBJ2-2; TRBD1 matches 8 bases. CDR3 length equals 15 residues. Germline loops: CDR1 SGHRS, CDR2 YFSETQ. J gave up 7 bases and V 0 bases, and 5 bases lay outside the gene matches. The CDR3 sequence is CASSLARGQGGELFF. The CDR3 DNA is TGCGCCAGCAGCTTGGCCAGGGGGCAGGGCGGGGAGCTGTTTTTT.

J is TRBJ2-3 and V is TRBV11-1, with 14 positions matching TRBD2. With V trimmed by 5 bases and J by 9 bases, 10 bases remained unmatched. The germline gives CDR1 SGHAT, CDR2 FQDESV (reference sequence). CDR3 length equals 16 residues. The CDR3 here is CASSPQLTSGGGTQYF. The CDR3 DNA reads as TGTGCCAGCAGCCCCCAACTGACTAGCGGGGGGGGAACGCAGTATTTT.

V usage is TRBV10-3 and J usage is TRBJ2-7, with 9 bases matching TRBD1. V was clipped by 4 bases and J by 3 bases; unmatched bases: 10. The CDR3 contains 16 residues. In germline, CDR1 is ENHRY, CDR2 SYGVKD. The CDR3 region is CAISGSGGQGNYEQYF. In DNA form, the CDR3 reads TGTGCCATCAGTGGATCCGGGGGACAGGGCAACTACGAGCAGTACTTC.

The V gene is TRBV28, the J gene TRBJ1-5, with D possibly TRBD1 on 5 matching bases. Trimming stripped 6 bases from V and 3 bases from J, with 15 bases between. This CDR3 has 15 amino acids. Looked up from germline, CDR1 is MDHEN and CDR2 is SYDVKM. In nucleotides, the CDR3 is TGTGCCAGCAGGCCGGGACTTCGGGACAATCAGCCCCAGCATTTT. Encoded protein: CASRPGLRDNQPQHF. Full variable domain (missing parts from reference TRBV28 and TRBJ1-5): DVKVTQSSRYLVKRTGEKVFLECVQDMDHENMFWYRQDPGLGLRLIYFSYDVKMKEKGDIPEGYSVSREKKERFSLILESASTNQTSMYLCASRPGLRDNQPQHFGDGTRLSIL.

V and J are TRBV20-1 and TRBJ1-1; 7 bases fit TRBD1. This CDR3 has 11 residues. V lost 6 bases and J lost 8; bases outside the gene matches: 6. Germline lookup yields CDR1 DFQATT and CDR2 SNEGSKA (reference sequence). CDR3 loop: CSASTGREAFF. CDR3 nucleotide sequence: TGCAGTGCCTCGACAGGGAGGGAAGCTTTCTTT.

The chain is built from TRBV28 and TRBJ2-1, with 11 bases that match TRBD2. CDR3 length: 15 amino acids. Germline assignment: CDR1 MDHEN and CDR2 SYDVKM. V shed 2 bases and J 12 bases; nucleotides not matched to a gene: 9. This CDR3 reads CASSLISLAGERQFF. The CDR3 nucleotides are TGTGCCAGCAGTTTAATCTCACTAGCGGGAGAACGGCAGTTCTTC.

This clone was seen once. The chain links TRBV28 to TRBJ1-2, with 8 bases lining up with TRBD1. This CDR3 comprises 13 residues. J was trimmed by 4 bases and V by 8 bases; bases with no gene match: 6. Germline CDR1 reads MDHEN; CDR2 reads SYDVKM. The CDR3 here is CASGQGRGYGYTF. The CDR3 nucleotides are TGTGCCAGCGGACAGGGAAGAGGCTATGGCTACACCTTC.

As for this clone: The same CDR3 can be traced to other DNA sequences in this sample. This chain connects TRBV2 to TRBJ2-2; 8 bases line up with TRBD2. Looked up from germline, CDR1 is SNHLY and CDR2 is FYNNEI. The junction had 5 bases not matched to a gene; V was cut back by 3 bases and J by 5 bases. This CDR3 is 15 amino acids long. The CDR3 sequence: CASSDWTGGTGELFF. DNA of the CDR3: TGTGCCAGCAGTGACTGGACGGGGGGGACCGGGGAGCTGTTTTTT. Looking up the rest from reference TRBV2 and TRBJ2-2 gives the full variable domain: EPEVTQTPSHQVTQMGQEVILRCVPISNHLYFYWYRQILGQKVEFLVSFYNNEISEKSEIFDDQFSVERPDGSNFTLKIRSTKLEDSAMYFCASSDWTGGTGELFFGEGSRLTVL.

This clone was seen once. J is TRBJ2-1 and V is TRBV28; tentative D call: TRBD1 (6 bases). The CDR3 extends over 12 amino acids. CDR1 and CDR2 (germline): MDHEN, SYDVKM. With 5 bases removed from V and 4 bases from J, the gap between germline ends came to 6 bases. The CDR3 sequence: CASSRGYNEQFF. The CDR3 bases are TGTGCCAGCAGTAGGGGGTACAATGAGCAGTTCTTC.

The CDR3 loop is CASSPGQGAETQYF. As DNA, the CDR3 is TGCGCCAGCAGCCCGGGACAGGGTGCGGAGACCCAGTACTTC. This chain uses TRBV5-1 with TRBJ2-5, with TRBD1 matching 9 bases. The trim removed 4 bases at V and 5 bases at J, leaving 6 bases unmatched. The CDR3 extends over 14 amino acids. The germline V gene encodes CDR1 SGHRS and CDR2 YFSETQ.

This clone was observed a single time. The chain joins TRBV7-2 to TRBJ1-2; the D is unclear. This CDR3 is 10 amino acids long. The germline V gene encodes CDR1 SGHTA and CDR2 FQGNSA. Deletions cut 10 bases from V and 7 bases from J, with 10 bases between. This chain's CDR3 is CATGESGYTF. The CDR3, as DNA: TGTGCCACCGGGGAATCTGGCTACACCTTC.

This chain connects TRBV28 to TRBJ2-7; TRBD1 matches at 7 bases. The CDR3 totals 15 residues. The J segment lost 3 bases and the V segment lost 2 bases, leaving 7 bases of the junction unmatched. Germline-derived CDR1 and CDR2 are MDHEN and SYDVKM. For the CDR3, the DNA is TGTGCCAGCAGTTTAACCCGGGGACAGAACTACGAGCAGTACTTC. Translated: CASSLTRGQNYEQYF.

The J gene is TRBJ2-1, the V gene TRBV7-9; D unclear. Germline V gene data show CDR1 as SEHNR and CDR2 as FQNEAQ (reference sequence). Trimming shortened V by 3 bases and J by 6 bases, and 9 bases separated the two germline ends. The CDR3 consists of 13 residues. The DNA for the CDR3 is TGTGCCAGCAGCTTGGGCTATTTCAATGAGCAGTTCTTC. Its protein is CASSLGYFNEQFF.

V and J are TRBV7-8 and TRBJ2-3; possible D gene TRBD1, 6 bases. Trimming left V 0 bases short and J 5 bases short, with 12 bases between. The CDR3 has 15 residues. Germline assignment: CDR1 SGHVS and CDR2 FQNEAQ. CDR3 bases: TGTGCCAGCAGCTTAGCGGCAGGGGTGGGAGATACGCAGTATTTT. It specifies CASSLAAGVGDTQYF. The variable domain in full, with the rest retrieved from reference TRBV7-8 and TRBJ2-3, is GAGVSQSPRYKVAKRGQDVALRCDPISGHVSLFWYQQALGQGPEFLTYFQNEAQLDKSGLPSDRFFAERPEGSVSTLKIQRTQQEDSAVYLCASSLAAGVGDTQYFGPGTRLTVL.

This chain connects TRBV5-1 to TRBJ2-1; TRBD2 matches at 10 bases. Germline V gene sequence: CDR1 SGHRS, CDR2 YFSETQ. The CDR3 contains 18 residues. After removal of 4 bases from V and 0 bases from J, the junction contained 10 bases not matched to a gene. CDR3 in DNA: TGCGCCAGCAGCATAGGACTAGCGGCAACGAGCTCCTACAATGAGCAGTTCTTC. It translates to CASSIGLAATSSYNEQFF.